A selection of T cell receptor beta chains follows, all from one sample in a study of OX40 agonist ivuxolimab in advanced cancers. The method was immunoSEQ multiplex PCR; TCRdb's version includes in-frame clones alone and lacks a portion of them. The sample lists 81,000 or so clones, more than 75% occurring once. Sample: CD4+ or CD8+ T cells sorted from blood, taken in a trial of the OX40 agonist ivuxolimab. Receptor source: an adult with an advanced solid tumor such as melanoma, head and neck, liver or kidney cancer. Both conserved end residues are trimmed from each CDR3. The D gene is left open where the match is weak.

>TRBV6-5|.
ASSYLRGDGNTIY
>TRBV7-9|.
ASSLILSGGASDTQY
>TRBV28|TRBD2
ASSSTSGGNYNEQF
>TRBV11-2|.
ASSRAGDTEAF
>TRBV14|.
ASSRGTDTQY
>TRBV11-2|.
ASSLEWAGGKTNNEQF
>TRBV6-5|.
ASSYSGGHQPQH
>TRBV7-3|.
ASSLGRTDTQY
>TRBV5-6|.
ASSLRAEGGEAF
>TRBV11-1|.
ASGQANYGYT
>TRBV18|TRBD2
ASSYPSGGNGYEQY
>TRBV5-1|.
ASSLFGSSYEQY
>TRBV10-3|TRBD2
AISSVGGEETQY
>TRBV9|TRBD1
ASSVGQGNNEQF
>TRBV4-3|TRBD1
ASSPGQGGVNEKLF
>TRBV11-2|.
ASSLGSRSYGTDTQY
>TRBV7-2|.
ASSLASSGGRGYT
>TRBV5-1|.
ASSRGTANTEAF
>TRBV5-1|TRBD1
ASSLEQGPQETQY
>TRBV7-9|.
ASSLGDSGANVLT
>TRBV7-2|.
ASSLRSRPSTDTQY
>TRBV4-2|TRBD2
ASSPEAGGLREQY
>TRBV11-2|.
ASSLMGRNEQF
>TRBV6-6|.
ASSYYGDPISPLH
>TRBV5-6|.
ASSLRKAPGNTIY
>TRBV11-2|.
ASSLLRDTNNEQF
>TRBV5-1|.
ASSIGGAWGEAF
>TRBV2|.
ASSVYEQY
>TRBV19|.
ASSRGVGGPDTQY
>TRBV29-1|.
SVVPSGGSTDTQY
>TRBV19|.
ASSMGWGNTEAF
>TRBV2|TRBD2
ASSQTSGGGQETQY
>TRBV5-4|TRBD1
ASSLGQSIGEKLF
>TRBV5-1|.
ASSTGGPNTEAF
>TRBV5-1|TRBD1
ASSLGTGVQETQY
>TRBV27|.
ASSLQHSNQPQH
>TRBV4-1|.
ASSQNTEWTF
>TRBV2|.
ASSQGQREQY
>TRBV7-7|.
ASSGLTGQETQY
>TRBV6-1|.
ASSFLVDNTEAF
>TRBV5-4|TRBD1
ASSLTGSGNTIY
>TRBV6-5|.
ASSSPRGAGYT
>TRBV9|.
ASSVVGSPVGELF
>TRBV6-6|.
ASRQTLTNEKLF
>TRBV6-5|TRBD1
ATVAGTANTEAF
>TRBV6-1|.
ASSAAQETQY
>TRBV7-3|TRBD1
ASSLRAAGGKDEQF
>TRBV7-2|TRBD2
ASRAGTSGGIEQF
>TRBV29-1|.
SVDYWGGKTDTQY